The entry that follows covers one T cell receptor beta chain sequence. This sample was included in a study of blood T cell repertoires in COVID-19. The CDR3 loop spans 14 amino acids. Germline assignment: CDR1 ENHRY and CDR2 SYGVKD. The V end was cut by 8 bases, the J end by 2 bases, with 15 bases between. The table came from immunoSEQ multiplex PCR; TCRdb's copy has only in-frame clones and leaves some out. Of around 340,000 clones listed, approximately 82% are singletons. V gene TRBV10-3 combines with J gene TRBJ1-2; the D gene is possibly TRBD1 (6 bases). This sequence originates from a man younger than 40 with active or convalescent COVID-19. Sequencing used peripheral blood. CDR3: CAILVQGENYGYTF. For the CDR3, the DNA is TGTGCCATCTTGGTACAGGGTGAAAACTATGGCTACACCTTC.